The 18 T cell receptor beta chains presented below share a single source sample, sequenced in a study of blood T cell repertoires in COVID-19. Using immunoSEQ multiplex PCR, the repertoire was profiled, and TCRdb retains in-frame clones only, with some absent. The sample lists 95,000 to 150,000 clones, 65% to 85% occurring once. Material for sequencing was peripheral blood. These receptors originate from a woman in her 70s with acute or convalescent COVID-19.

This chain links TRBV5-4 with TRBJ1-1; 7 bases are a match to TRBD1. Germline V gives CDR1 SGHNT, CDR2 YYREEE (reference sequence). V lost 4 bases, J lost 4 bases, and 10 bases stayed unmatched. The CDR3 spans 15 residues. CDR3 coding DNA: TGTGCCAGCAGCCCTGAGGAAGGGGGCCTCACTGAAGCTTTCTTT. This sequence encodes CASSPEEGGLTEAFF.

This chain links TRBV6-6 with TRBJ2-1; 13 bases agree with TRBD2. V was clipped by 6 bases and J by 9 bases; unmatched bases: 8. Germline V gene lookup returns CDR1 MNHNY and CDR2 SVGAGI (reference sequence). The CDR3 sequence is 15 residues long. CDR3 DNA: TGTGCCAGCAGCTCCTCGGGACTAGCGGGGACTGAGCAGTTCTTC. This gives the protein CASSSSGLAGTEQFF.

The genes are TRBV11-3 and TRBJ1-1, with TRBD1 matching 8 bases. With 1 base clipped from V and 4 bases from J, the junction kept 5 bases outside the gene matches. CDR1 and CDR2 from the germline V gene are SGHNT and YENEEA. CDR3 length: 15 amino acids. CDR3 in DNA: TGTGCCAGCAGCTTAGGCAGGGGGCACGGCACTGAAGCTTTCTTT. Translating it yields CASSLGRGHGTEAFF.

This sequence joins TRBV30 and TRBJ1-5, with D perhaps TRBD1 (5 bases). Trimming removed 2 bases from V and 4 bases from J, with 12 bases in between. The CDR3 runs to 14 residues. Germline CDR1 is GTSNPN and CDR2 is SVGIG (reference sequence). In nucleotides, the CDR3 is TGTGCCTGGAGTCCTCAGGGTGGGAATCAGCCCCAGCATTTT. Amino acid sequence: CAWSPQGGNQPQHF.

The chain joins TRBV30 to TRBJ1-6; 8 bases agree with TRBD1. The CDR3 sequence is 13 residues long. Germline V lookup: CDR1 GTSNPN, CDR2 SVGIG (reference sequence). V was pared by 2 bases and J by 8 bases, with 2 bases of the junction left unmatched. CDR3 region: CAWSTGGDSPLHF. The CDR3, as DNA: TGTGCCTGGAGTACAGGGGGGGATTCACCCCTCCACTTT.

This clone was observed a single time. The chain employs TRBV5-6 and TRBJ2-1, with D tentatively TRBD1 (5 bases). The CDR3 sequence is 18 residues long. Trimming took 0 bases from V and 4 from J, leaving 20 bases between them. Germline assignment: CDR1 SGHDT and CDR2 YYEEEE. The CDR3 DNA follows: TGTGCCAGCAGCTTGGGGGGCCGGCCCGACAGATTGTACAATGAGCAGTTCTTC. This codes for CASSLGGRPDRLYNEQFF.

J is TRBJ1-1 and V is TRBV6-2 or TRBV6-3; possible D gene TRBD1, 6 bases. V lost 2 bases to trimming and J lost 5 bases, with 21 bases between them. The germline gives CDR1 MNHEY, CDR2 SVGEGT. The CDR3 extends over 17 amino acids. CDR3 sequence (DNA): TGTGCCAGCAGTTACGTCCAGGGGCTAAGAGACGCTACTGAAGCTTTCTTT. Its protein product is CASSYVQGLRDATEAFF.

V gene TRBV5-4 combines with J gene TRBJ1-2; TRBD1 matches 8 bases. J lost 6 bases, V lost 3 bases, and 10 bases had no gene match. Germline assignment: CDR1 SGHNT and CDR2 YYREEE (reference sequence). The CDR3 runs 15 residues. CDR3 sequence (DNA): TGTGCCAGCAGCTCCCAGGGGGCGGCTGTTGATGGCTACACCTTC. It yields the protein CASSSQGAAVDGYTF.

The rearrangement links TRBV11-3 to TRBJ2-5; 8 bases map to TRBD1. The CDR3 spans 17 residues. Germline CDR1 is SGHNT and CDR2 is YENEEA. The V and J ends lost 0 bases and 2 bases, in that order; junction bases with no gene match: 8. CDR3 DNA sequence: TGTGCCAGCAGCTTAGATTGGGGCGGACAGGGACAAGAGACCCAGTACTTC. It specifies CASSLDWGGQGQETQYF.

V is TRBV5-4 and J is TRBJ1-1; D unclear. Germline V gives CDR1 SGHNT, CDR2 YYREEE (reference sequence). CDR3 length equals 14 residues. Trimming removed 4 bases from V and 2 bases from J, with 12 bases in between. CDR3 residues: CASSPHPGNTEAFF. The CDR3 coding sequence is TGTGCCAGCAGCCCCCACCCAGGAAACACTGAAGCTTTCTTT.

This rearrangement joins TRBV9 to TRBJ1-3, with D unresolved. The CDR3 sequence is 16 residues long. CDR1 is SGDLS and CDR2 is YYNGEE in the germline V gene. The V gene lost 4 bases and the J gene lost 3 bases, with 17 bases spanning the gap. CDR3 loop: CASSPLTGIFGNTIYF. As DNA, the CDR3 is TGTGCCAGCAGCCCCCTGACCGGGATCTTTGGAAACACCATATATTTT.

The chain couples TRBV18 to TRBJ2-7; no definite D call. V dropped 2 bases and J dropped 0 bases, with 23 bases sitting between them. CDR1 is KGHSH and CDR2 is LQKENI in the germline V gene. This CDR3 comprises 19 residues. CDR3 coding DNA: TGTGCCAGCTCACCAGCATGTTCGCGGAGCTACCCAACCTCCTACGAGCAGTACGTC. Amino acid sequence: CASSPACSRSYPTSYEQYV.

This clone was seen once. V usage is TRBV18 and J usage is TRBJ1-2; 11 positions agree with TRBD1. Germline trimming cut 6 bases from V and 5 bases from J; bases unmatched to any gene: 8. Germline lookup yields CDR1 KGHSH and CDR2 LQKENI. The CDR3 has 15 amino acids. The CDR3: CASSDRGRSRYGYTF. The CDR3 nucleotides read TGTGCCAGCTCGGACAGGGGGCGGAGTAGGTATGGCTACACCTTC.

This clone has a handful of counts. CDR3 coding DNA: TGTGCCAGCAGCTTAGTTGTCGGTGGGGGGGAGACCCAGTACTTC. Protein product: CASSLVVGGGETQYF. The chain couples TRBV13 to TRBJ2-5; D is perhaps TRBD2 (6 bases). This CDR3 is 15 amino acids long. CDR1 is PRHDT, CDR2 FYEKMQ, per germline (reference sequence). V lost 1 base, J lost 5 bases, and 14 bases lay in between.

The chain employs TRBV11-2 and TRBJ2-3, with D maybe TRBD2 (5 bases). V dropped 5 bases and J dropped 6 bases, with 9 bases sitting between them. CDR3 length: 12 residues. Germline CDR1 is SGHAT and CDR2 is FQNNGV. Here the CDR3 DNA reads TGTGCCAGCAGCCTCCCGGGGGATACGCAGTATTTT. Translated: CASSLPGDTQYF.

The chain employs TRBV19 and TRBJ2-1, with D possibly TRBD2 on 5 matching bases. CDR1 and CDR2 from the germline V gene are LNHDA and SQIVND (reference sequence). V was trimmed by 5 bases and J by 3 bases, leaving 23 bases between them. This CDR3 region has 18 residues. CDR3 in DNA: TGTGCCAGTAGTCCCCTCCGCGTCGCCGGAGGCGACTACAATGAGCAGTTCTTC. It encodes CASSPLRVAGGDYNEQFF.

The chain couples TRBV6-5 to TRBJ1-5, with 8 positions matching TRBD1. CDR3 length: 15 amino acids. Germline trimming cut 4 bases from V and 9 bases from J; bases unmatched to any gene: 11. Germline V gives CDR1 MNHEY, CDR2 SVGAGI. CDR3 residues: CASSSRDRSLRPQHF. The CDR3 bases are TGTGCCAGCAGTTCCCGGGACAGGAGCCTCCGGCCCCAGCATTTT.

This sequence joins TRBV20-1 and TRBJ1-6; TRBD1 aligns across 9 bases. Trimming at V came to 3 bases and at J to 9 bases, leaving 12 bases not matched to a gene. CDR3 length: 16 amino acids. Germline CDR1 DFQATT, CDR2 SNEGSKA (reference sequence). CDR3 loop: CSASPNLRGQGSPLHF. CDR3 bases: TGCAGTGCTAGTCCGAATTTGAGGGGACAGGGTTCACCCCTCCACTTT.